These 30 T cell receptor beta chains came from one sample sequenced in a study of Ad26.COV2.S vaccination and SARS-CoV-2 variants. Only in-frame clones appear in the TCRdb table, and some are missing; sequencing was by immunoSEQ multiplex PCR. Here the sample spans fewer than 500,000 clones, around 91% being singletons. This sample's treatment: around 19 received Ad26.COV2.S at low or high dose, single or two shots; about 5 received placebo; per-sample allocation not given. All samples were drawn on day 63, counting from the first vaccine or placebo injection. Sequenced here: peripheral blood, sampled in a trial of Ad26.COV2.S vaccine versus placebo. The receptors here all came from a person between 18 and 60 years old who received the Ad26.COV2.S COVID-19 vaccine or a placebo.

The CDR3 loop is CASRQGNRKNTEAFF. The CDR3 nucleotides are TGTGCCAGTAGACAGGGGAATAGAAAGAACACTGAAGCTTTCTTT. The rearrangement joins TRBV19 to TRBJ1-1; 7 nucleotides match TRBD1. Trimming cost V 6 bases and J 1 base; bases outside gene matches: 8. The CDR3 is 15 amino acids. Looked up from germline, CDR1 is LNHDA and CDR2 is SQIVND (reference sequence).

The CDR3 loop reads CASSVSNSPLHF. The CDR3 nucleotides read TGTGCCAGCAGCGTTAGTAATTCACCCCTCCACTTT. The J gene is TRBJ1-6, the V gene TRBV9, with D unclear. The CDR3 runs to 12 residues. V was trimmed by 2 bases and J by 6 bases, leaving 3 bases between them. Germline V lookup: CDR1 SGDLS, CDR2 YYNGEE.

This clone has only one observation. The chain recombines TRBV7-8 with TRBJ2-1; D perhaps matches TRBD1 (5 bases). The V and J ends lost 2 bases and 5 bases respectively, with 13 bases between them. Germline CDR1 is SGHVS and CDR2 is FQNEAQ. The CDR3 is made up of 15 amino acids. The CDR3 nucleotides read TGTGCCAGCAGCTTATCAGGGCTACGGAACAATGAGCAGTTCTTC. Protein: CASSLSGLRNNEQFF.

The J gene is TRBJ2-2, the V gene TRBV3-1 (or the pseudogene TRBV3-2); 7 bases agree with TRBD2. The CDR3 length is 18 residues. Germline CDR1 and CDR2: LGHDT and YNNKEL (reference sequence). Unmatched junction bases numbered 13, after V lost 6 bases and J lost 0 bases. The CDR3 coding sequence is TGTGCCAGCAGTAGGAGTCCAGCGGGATTCGCGAACACCGGGGAGCTGTTTTTT. Translation gives CASSRSPAGFANTGELFF.

The chain has TRBV18 and TRBJ1-5; D ambiguous. The V end lost 8 bases, the J end lost 5 bases, and 13 bases lay between the germline ends. The CDR3 contains 13 residues. Germline V gene data show CDR1 as KGHSH and CDR2 as LQKENI. The CDR3 nucleotides read TGTGCCAGCCAAGCCGGGTTGGATCAGCCCCAGCATTTT. Amino acid sequence: CASQAGLDQPQHF.

The chain has TRBV28 and TRBJ2-5; tentative D call: TRBD1 (5 bases). Germline-derived CDR1 and CDR2 are MDHEN and SYDVKM. This CDR3 has 15 residues. Trimming stripped 7 bases from V and 4 bases from J, with 19 bases between. The DNA for the CDR3 is TGTGCCAGCAAGGGGTCAGGGCAAGCCCTAGAGACCCAGTACTTC. Residues: CASKGSGQALETQYF.

The chain employs TRBV13 and TRBJ2-3; 12 bases fit TRBD2. The J segment lost 2 bases and the V segment lost 3 bases, leaving 12 bases of the junction unmatched. Germline values: CDR1 PRHDT, CDR2 FYEKMQ (reference sequence). This CDR3 region has 19 residues. The CDR3 here is CASSLKRLAGGPHTDTQYF. The CDR3, as DNA: TGTGCCAGCAGCTTGAAGCGGCTAGCGGGAGGGCCACACACAGATACGCAGTATTTT.

This chain uses TRBV19 with TRBJ2-7; D may be TRBD2 (5 bases). V dropped 5 bases and J dropped 7 bases, with 15 bases sitting between them. The CDR3 covers 13 residues. Germline V gene sequence: CDR1 LNHDA, CDR2 SQIVND (reference sequence). As DNA, the CDR3 is TGTGCCAGTAGTCGAGGACTCACTCGGGAGCAGTACTTC. Residues: CASSRGLTREQYF. The variable domain in full, with the rest retrieved from reference TRBV19 and TRBJ2-7, is DGGITQSPKYLFRKEGQNVTLSCEQNLNHDAMYWYRQDPGQGLRLIYYSQIVNDFQKGDIAEGYSVSREKKESFPLTVTSAQKNPTAFYLCASSRGLTREQYFGPGTRLTVT.

The chain is built from TRBV7-9 and TRBJ1-1; D not certain. This CDR3 is 13 amino acids long. V was pared by 3 bases and J by 0 bases, with 5 bases between. Germline lookup yields CDR1 SEHNR and CDR2 FQNEAQ (reference sequence). This CDR3 is CASSLSVNTEAFF. For the CDR3, the DNA is TGTGCCAGCAGCTTGAGTGTGAACACTGAAGCTTTCTTT.

The genes are TRBV7-9 and TRBJ2-1; 10 bases align to TRBD1. The CDR3 consists of 16 residues. The J segment lost 7 bases and the V segment lost 5 bases, leaving 11 bases of the junction unmatched. CDR1 is SEHNR and CDR2 is FQNEAQ in the germline V gene (reference sequence). This CDR3 is CASSRMTGGRGNEQFF. The CDR3 DNA reads TGTGCCAGCAGCCGCATGACAGGGGGCAGAGGAAATGAGCAGTTCTTC.

The chain links TRBV7-2 to TRBJ1-2; no reliable D call. The germline CDR1 and CDR2 sequences are SGHTA and FQGNSA. This CDR3 comprises 13 residues. Trimming took off 2 bases at V and 8 bases at J, with 12 bases between the two ends. The CDR3 nucleotides are TGTGCCAGCAGCTTACTCAGGATGGGGGGCTACACCTTC. Its translation: CASSLLRMGGYTF.

The V and J genes are TRBV7-2 and TRBJ2-1; D uncertain. From germline, CDR1 is SGHTA and CDR2 FQGNSA. The ends were cut back, 1 base at V and 5 bases at J, with 12 bases in the middle. The CDR3 spans 15 residues. DNA of the CDR3: TGTGCCAGCAGCTTAGATTTTAGGCATAACAATGAGCAGTTCTTC. Protein: CASSLDFRHNNEQFF.

The J gene is TRBJ1-2, the V gene TRBV5-1; TRBD1 matches 12 bases. The V segment lost 0 bases and the J segment 8 bases; nucleotides outside the gene matches: 8. Germline V gene sequence: CDR1 SGHRS, CDR2 YFSETQ. This CDR3 has 16 residues. The CDR3 loop is CASSLEGTGGGLGYTF. The DNA for the CDR3 is TGCGCCAGCAGCTTGGAAGGGACAGGGGGCGGCTTGGGCTACACCTTC.

On this clone itself: This specimen includes other DNA sequences encoding the same CDR3. Here the CDR3 DNA reads TGTGCCAGCAGCTCCGGGACAGGGGGCTACGAGCAGTACTTC. This translates into CASSSGTGGYEQYF. The genes are TRBV7-8 and TRBJ2-7; TRBD1 matches 11 bases. The length of the CDR3 is 14 residues. Germline CDR1 and CDR2: SGHVS and FQNEAQ. The V and J ends lost 4 bases and 3 bases, in that order; junction bases with no gene match: 2.

The chain links TRBV3-1 (or the pseudogene TRBV3-2) to TRBJ1-6; D call uncertain. The V end was cut by 2 bases, the J end by 2 bases, with 7 bases between. CDR1 and CDR2 (germline): LGHDT, YNNKEL (reference sequence). The CDR3 consists of 15 residues. CDR3 DNA sequence: TGTGCCAGCAGCCAAAGGGAGGCCTATAATTCACCCCTCCACTTT. Its protein product is CASSQREAYNSPLHF.

This clone was counted once. A junction boundary mismatches the germline segment, possibly from a read error. The rearrangement joins TRBV4-3 to TRBJ2-1; 8 bases are a match to TRBD1. The CDR3 sequence is 16 residues long. The germline gives CDR1 LGHNA, CDR2 YSLEER. The CDR3 region is CTSSHRRDRLIYEQFF. The CDR3 region has the DNA TGCACCAGCAGCCACCGCCGGGACAGGTTGATCTATGAGCAGTTCTTC.

The chain recombines TRBV6-5 with TRBJ2-7, with D perhaps TRBD1 or TRBD2 (5 bases each). The CDR3 consists of 15 residues. V lost 8 bases and J lost 1, with 18 bases in between. Germline values: CDR1 MNHEY, CDR2 SVGAGI. CDR3 protein: CASAPLGPASYEQYF. CDR3 bases: TGTGCCAGCGCTCCCTTGGGACCGGCTTCCTACGAGCAGTACTTC.

This clone was seen a few times. The chain couples TRBV15 to TRBJ2-7, with TRBD2 identical over 10 bases. V lost 4 bases, J lost 4 bases, and 7 bases stayed unmatched. The CDR3 has 15 residues. Germline assignment: CDR1 LNHNV and CDR2 YYDKDF (reference sequence). The CDR3 loop is CATSIKAGGQYEQYF. In DNA, the CDR3 is TGTGCCACCAGCATTAAAGCGGGAGGGCAGTACGAGCAGTACTTC.

This chain connects TRBV28 to TRBJ1-5; the D gene is possibly TRBD1 (5 bases). Germline V gene lookup returns CDR1 MDHEN and CDR2 SYDVKM. CDR3 length: 18 residues. The germline V and J ends were trimmed by 3 bases and 0 bases, with 18 bases remaining between them. This CDR3 is CASSLTTQGAYSNQPQHF. The CDR3 DNA reads TGTGCCAGCAGTTTGACCACCCAGGGCGCCTATAGCAATCAGCCCCAGCATTTT.

The chain joins TRBV6-5 to TRBJ1-1, with unresolved D. There are 12 residues in the CDR3. V was shortened by 9 bases and J by 0 bases, with 8 bases between the two germline ends. Germline V gene lookup returns CDR1 MNHEY and CDR2 SVGAGI. The CDR3 region is CARRSMNTEAFF. CDR3 nucleotide sequence: TGTGCCAGAAGAAGCATGAACACTGAAGCTTTCTTT.

This clone was recorded only once. The CDR3: CASSLGLSGTDTQYF. The CDR3 DNA reads as TGTGCCAGCAGCCTAGGACTGTCTGGCACAGATACGCAGTATTTT. The rearrangement uses TRBV2 and TRBJ2-3; D might be TRBD2 (5 bases). This CDR3 comprises 15 residues. Germline V CDR1 and CDR2: SNHLY, FYNNEI. V lost 6 bases and J lost 1, with 14 bases in between.

The genes are TRBV23-1 and TRBJ2-5, with 9 bases matching TRBD1. TRBV23-1 is given ORF status, its function remaining uncertain. CDR3 size: 16 residues. Trimming removed 5 bases from V and 4 bases from J; junction bases left unmatched: 11. The CDR3 spells CASSVQDRGCRETQYF. CDR3 nucleotides: TGCGCCAGCAGTGTCCAGGACAGGGGTTGTCGAGAGACCCAGTACTTC.

J is TRBJ1-2 and V is TRBV30; D is unclear. Germline V gene lookup returns CDR1 GTSNPN and CDR2 SVGIG (reference sequence). This CDR3 comprises 12 residues. The V gene lost 0 bases and the J gene lost 7 bases, with 9 bases spanning the gap. The CDR3 DNA follows: TGTGCCTGGAGTGTTCTGGGAGTTGGCTACACCTTC. Its protein is CAWSVLGVGYTF.

The gene calls are TRBV10-3 and TRBJ1-3; 9 bases match TRBD1. Unmatched junction bases numbered 10, after V lost 8 bases and J lost 2 bases. In germline, CDR1 is ENHRY, CDR2 SYGVKD. There are 16 residues in the CDR3. The CDR3 sequence: CAIPGTGKGTGNTIYF. The CDR3 nucleotides read TGTGCCATCCCCGGGACAGGGAAGGGGACTGGAAACACCATATATTTT.

This clone was observed a few times. The gene calls are TRBV12-3 or TRBV12-4 and TRBJ1-5; 7 bases agree with TRBD1. Trimming took 10 bases from V and 9 from J; bases not matched to a gene: 12. The CDR3 spans 13 residues. The CDR3 is CATRRQGGAPQHF. In DNA, the CDR3 is TGTGCCACCCGGAGACAGGGTGGTGCGCCCCAGCATTTT.

This chain uses TRBV5-6 with TRBJ1-5; TRBD1 aligns across 9 bases. The V gene end was trimmed by 4 bases and the J gene end by 4 bases; junction bases not matched to a gene: 9. Germline loops: CDR1 SGHDT, CDR2 YYEEEE. The CDR3 contains 16 residues. Here the CDR3 DNA reads TGTGCCAGCAGCCAGCAGACAGGGGGTATGAATCAGCCCCAGCATTTT. Protein: CASSQQTGGMNQPQHF.

The chain is built from TRBV29-1 and TRBJ1-1; tentative D call: TRBD1 (6 bases). The CDR3 length is 13 residues. Germline V gene sequence: CDR1 SQVTM, CDR2 ANQGSEA. The V gene lost 3 bases and the J gene lost 2 bases, with 10 bases spanning the gap. CDR3 residues: CSVDTGRNTEAFF. In nucleotides, the CDR3 is TGCAGCGTTGATACAGGGAGAAACACTGAAGCTTTCTTT.

The genes are TRBV30 and TRBJ2-5; possibly TRBD1 for D (6 bases). There are 16 residues in the CDR3. V lost 0 bases, J lost 5 bases, and 19 bases lay in between. Germline CDR1 is GTSNPN and CDR2 is SVGIG (reference sequence). For the CDR3, the DNA is TGTGCCTGGAGTGTTGCCCGACAGGCCCTTCGTGAGACCCAGTACTTC. Its protein is CAWSVARQALRETQYF.

J is TRBJ1-6 and V is TRBV11-2, with 7 bases fitting TRBD1. The CDR3 has 16 residues. The V and J ends lost 2 bases and 6 bases, in that order; junction bases with no gene match: 7. Germline V gene lookup returns CDR1 SGHAT and CDR2 FQNNGV. The chain's CDR3 is CASSLRSTGPNSPLHF. The CDR3 DNA is TGTGCCAGCAGCTTAAGGTCGACAGGGCCTAATTCACCCCTCCACTTT.

The chain uses TRBV4-2 and TRBJ2-2, with D perhaps matching TRBD2 (6 bases). From germline, CDR1 is LGHNA and CDR2 YNFKEQ. Trimming shortened V by 1 base and J by 4 bases, and 13 bases separated the two germline ends. CDR3 length equals 16 residues. Written as DNA, the CDR3 is TGTGCCAGCAGCCAAGGAGCAGGAGCGGGCACCGGGGAGCTGTTTTTT. This sequence encodes CASSQGAGAGTGELFF.